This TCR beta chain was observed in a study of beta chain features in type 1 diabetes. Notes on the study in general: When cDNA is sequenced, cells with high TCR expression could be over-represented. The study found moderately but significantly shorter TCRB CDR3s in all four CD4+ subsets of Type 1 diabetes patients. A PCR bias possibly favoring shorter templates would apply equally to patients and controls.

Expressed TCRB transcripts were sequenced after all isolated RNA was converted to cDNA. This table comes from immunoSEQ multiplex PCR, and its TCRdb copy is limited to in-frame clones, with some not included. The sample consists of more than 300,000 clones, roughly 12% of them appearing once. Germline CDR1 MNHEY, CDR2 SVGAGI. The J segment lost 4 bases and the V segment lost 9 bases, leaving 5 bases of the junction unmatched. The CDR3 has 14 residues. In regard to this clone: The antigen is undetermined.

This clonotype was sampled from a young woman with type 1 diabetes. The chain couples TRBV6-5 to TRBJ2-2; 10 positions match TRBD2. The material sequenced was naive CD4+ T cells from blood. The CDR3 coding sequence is TGTGCCAGAGGACTAGCGGCCCGCACCGGGGAGCTGTTTTTT. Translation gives CARGLAARTGELFF.